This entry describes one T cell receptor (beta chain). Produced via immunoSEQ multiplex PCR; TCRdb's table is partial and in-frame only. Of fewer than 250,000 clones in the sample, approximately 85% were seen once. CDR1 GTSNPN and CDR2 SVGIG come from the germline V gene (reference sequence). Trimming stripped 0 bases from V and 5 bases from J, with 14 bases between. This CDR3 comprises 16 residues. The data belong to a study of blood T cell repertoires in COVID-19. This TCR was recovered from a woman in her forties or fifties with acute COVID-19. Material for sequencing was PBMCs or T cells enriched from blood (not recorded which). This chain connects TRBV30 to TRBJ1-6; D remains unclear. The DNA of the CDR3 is TGTGCCTGGAGTGTCTCTAGAATAATTAATAATTCACCCCTCCACTTT. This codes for CAWSVSRIINNSPLHF.